What follows describes a single TCR beta chain. Its antigen is unknown. Primed by a sample-barcoded 5' primer and a J-beta primer mix, a second PCR proceeded for about 7 to 11 cycles. Template switching added a 12-random-nucleotide identifier to every cDNA molecule. TCRdb reprocessed the 5' RACE reads with MiXCR, giving one entry per CDR3 protein. The repertoire includes around 580,000 distinct CDR3 sequences, 40% to 55% of them detected once, and about 22% sits in the top ten. This sample is part of a study of blood T cells in healthy people across ages. General study findings and limits: Strong correlation was found linking TCR beta diversity to naive T cell percentage. Donor CMV status, an unknown factor, possibly confounded changes in expanded clonotypes.

From germline, CDR1 is MNHEY and CDR2 SVGAGI. V lost 0 bases, J lost 11 bases, and 13 bases lay in between. CDR3 length equals 13 residues. This chain joins TRBV6-5 and TRBJ2-5; D unclear. This receptor was obtained from a man older than 75 in good health. Sequences were obtained from blood. CDR3 region: CASSYSFSGVQYF. In DNA, the CDR3 is TGTGCCAGCAGTTACTCGTTTTCGGGTGTGCAGTACTTC.